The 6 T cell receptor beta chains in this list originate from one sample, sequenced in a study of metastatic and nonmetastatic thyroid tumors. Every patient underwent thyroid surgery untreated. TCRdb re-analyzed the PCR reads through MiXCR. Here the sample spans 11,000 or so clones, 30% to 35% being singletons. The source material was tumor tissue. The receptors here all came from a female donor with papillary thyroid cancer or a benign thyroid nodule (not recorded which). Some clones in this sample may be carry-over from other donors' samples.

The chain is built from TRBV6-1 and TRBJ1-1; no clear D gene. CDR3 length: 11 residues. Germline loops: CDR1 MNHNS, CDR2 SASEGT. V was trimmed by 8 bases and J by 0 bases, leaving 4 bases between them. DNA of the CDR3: TGTGCCAGCGTAGTGAACACTGAAGCTTTCTTT. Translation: CASVVNTEAFF.

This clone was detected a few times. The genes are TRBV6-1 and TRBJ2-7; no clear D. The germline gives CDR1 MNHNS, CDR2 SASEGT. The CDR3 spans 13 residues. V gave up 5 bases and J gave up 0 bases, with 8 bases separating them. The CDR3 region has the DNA TGTGCCAGCAGTTGTACAGTCTCCTACGAGCAGTACTTC. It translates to CASSCTVSYEQYF.

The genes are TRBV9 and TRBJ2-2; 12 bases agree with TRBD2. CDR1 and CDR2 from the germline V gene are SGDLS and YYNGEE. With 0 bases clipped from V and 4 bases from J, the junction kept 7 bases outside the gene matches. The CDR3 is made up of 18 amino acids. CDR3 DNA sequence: TGTGCCAGCAGCGTAGGAGGCCGGGGACTAGCGGGCACCGGGGAGCTGTTTTTT. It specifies CASSVGGRGLAGTGELFF.

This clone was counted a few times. CDR3 nucleotide sequence: TGTGCCAGCAGTTTATCGGTGTCACACTACGAGCAGTACTTC. It codes for CASSLSVSHYEQYF. The rearrangement uses TRBV27 and TRBJ2-7; D unresolved. The CDR3 is made up of 14 amino acids. Per germline, CDR1 MNHEY and CDR2 SMNVEV (reference sequence). The germline V and J ends were trimmed by 0 bases and 3 bases, with 9 bases remaining between them.

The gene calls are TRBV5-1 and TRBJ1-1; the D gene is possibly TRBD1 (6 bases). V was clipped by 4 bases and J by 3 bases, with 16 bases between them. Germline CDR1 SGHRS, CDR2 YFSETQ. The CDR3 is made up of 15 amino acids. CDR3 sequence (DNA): TGCGCCAGCAGCGAACAACTGGGGGCCGACACTGAAGCTTTCTTT. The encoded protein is CASSEQLGADTEAFF.

CDR3 in amino acids: CASSLWNYREQFF. The CDR3, as DNA: TGTGCCAGCAGCTTATGGAACTATCGAGAGCAGTTCTTC. This chain uses TRBV7-2 with TRBJ2-1, with unresolved D. The germline V and J ends were trimmed by 2 bases and 10 bases, with 12 bases remaining between them. Germline V gene lookup returns CDR1 SGHTA and CDR2 FQGNSA. CDR3 size: 13 residues.